This TCR beta chain is from a study of response to subunit inactivated influenza vaccine. This clonotype was recorded many times. The antigen remains unidentified. Study-wide results and limits: Few new T cells, the authors suggested, are recruited by each seasonal influenza vaccination.

TCRdb ran MiXCR on the RT-PCR reads and lists one entry per CDR3 protein. The sample has more than 250,000 distinct CDR3 sequences; 21% are singletons. This receptor was taken from a man aged 50-75 years who received an inactivated influenza vaccine. Sample: PBMCs from blood, taken 21 months after vaccination.

CDR3 sequence: CASSLNPGDSPLHF. The CDR3 DNA sequence: TGTGCCAGCAGCTTAAATCCGGGGGATTCACCCCTCCACTTT. The genes are TRBV7-3 and TRBJ1-6, with D maybe TRBD1 (5 bases). V was shortened by 1 base and J by 8 bases, with 9 bases between the two germline ends. Per the germline V gene, CDR1 is SGHTA and CDR2 is FQGTGA. There are 14 residues in the CDR3.